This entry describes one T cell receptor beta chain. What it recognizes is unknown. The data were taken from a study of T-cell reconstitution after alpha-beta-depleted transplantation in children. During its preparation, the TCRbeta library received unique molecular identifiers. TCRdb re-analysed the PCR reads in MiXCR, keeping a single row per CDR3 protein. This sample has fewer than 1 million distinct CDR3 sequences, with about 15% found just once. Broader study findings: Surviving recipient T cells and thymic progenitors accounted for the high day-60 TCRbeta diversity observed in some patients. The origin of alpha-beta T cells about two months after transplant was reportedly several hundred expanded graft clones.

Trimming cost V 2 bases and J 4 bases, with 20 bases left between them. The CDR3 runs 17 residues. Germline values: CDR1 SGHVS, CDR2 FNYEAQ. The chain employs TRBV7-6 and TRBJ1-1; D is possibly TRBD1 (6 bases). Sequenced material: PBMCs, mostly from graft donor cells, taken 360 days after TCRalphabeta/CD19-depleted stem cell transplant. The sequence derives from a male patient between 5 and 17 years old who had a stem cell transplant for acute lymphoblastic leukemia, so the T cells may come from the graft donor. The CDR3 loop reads CASSLIGKSGGLTEAFF. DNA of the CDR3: TGTGCCAGCAGCTTAATCGGGAAGTCTGGGGGGCTCACTGAAGCTTTCTTT.